This TCR beta chain was recovered during a study of patients and donors after allogeneic stem cell transplantation. One entry per CDR3 protein, called by TCRdb with MiXCR from the RT-PCR reads. The sample has 50,000 to 60,000 distinct CDR3 sequences, about 14% seen once. This CDR3 region has 12 residues. Trimming shortened V by 0 bases and J by 6 bases, and 9 bases separated the two germline ends. CDR1 and CDR2 (germline): DFQATT, SNEGSKA (reference sequence). The chain combines TRBV20-1 with TRBJ2-7, with D perhaps matching TRBD2 (5 bases). Sequenced sample: blood, either unsorted or a sorted T cell fraction (not recorded which). The source is a human donor who was either an allogeneic HSCT recipient or a stem cell or donor lymphocyte infusion donor (not recorded which). It is not recorded whose cells these are; they may come from a transplant donor. The CDR3 region is CSARDPGSEQYF. CDR3 sequence (DNA): TGCAGTGCTAGAGACCCGGGATCCGAGCAGTACTTC.